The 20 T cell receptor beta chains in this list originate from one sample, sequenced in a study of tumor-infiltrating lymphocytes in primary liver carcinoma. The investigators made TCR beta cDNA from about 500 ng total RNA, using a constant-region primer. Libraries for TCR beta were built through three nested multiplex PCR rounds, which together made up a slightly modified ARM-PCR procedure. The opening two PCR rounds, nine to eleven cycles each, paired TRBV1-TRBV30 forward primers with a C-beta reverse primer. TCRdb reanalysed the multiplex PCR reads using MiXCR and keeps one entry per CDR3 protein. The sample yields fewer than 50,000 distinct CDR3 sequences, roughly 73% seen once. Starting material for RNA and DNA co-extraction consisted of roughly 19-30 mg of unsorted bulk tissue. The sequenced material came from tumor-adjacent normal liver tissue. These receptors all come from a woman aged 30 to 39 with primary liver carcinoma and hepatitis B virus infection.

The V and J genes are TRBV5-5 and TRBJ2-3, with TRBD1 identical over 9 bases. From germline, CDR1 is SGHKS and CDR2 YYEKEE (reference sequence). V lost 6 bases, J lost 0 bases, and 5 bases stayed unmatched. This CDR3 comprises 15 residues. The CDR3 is CASNPGTGSTDTQYF. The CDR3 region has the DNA TGTGCCAGCAACCCCGGGACAGGGAGCACAGATACGCAGTATTTT.

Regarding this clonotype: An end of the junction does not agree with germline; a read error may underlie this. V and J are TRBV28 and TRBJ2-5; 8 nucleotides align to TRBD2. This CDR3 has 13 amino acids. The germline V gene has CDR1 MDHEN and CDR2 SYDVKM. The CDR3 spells CASKREGVEIQYF. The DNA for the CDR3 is TGTGCAAGCAAACGGGAGGGGGTAGAGATCCAGTACTTC.

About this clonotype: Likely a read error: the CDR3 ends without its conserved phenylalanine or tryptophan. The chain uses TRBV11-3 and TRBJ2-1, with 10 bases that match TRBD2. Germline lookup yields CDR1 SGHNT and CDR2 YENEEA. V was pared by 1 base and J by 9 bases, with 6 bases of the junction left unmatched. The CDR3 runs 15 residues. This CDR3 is CASSLGTSGKLEQFL. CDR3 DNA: TGTGCCAGCAGCTTAGGAACTAGCGGGAAGCTTGAGCAGTTCCTC.

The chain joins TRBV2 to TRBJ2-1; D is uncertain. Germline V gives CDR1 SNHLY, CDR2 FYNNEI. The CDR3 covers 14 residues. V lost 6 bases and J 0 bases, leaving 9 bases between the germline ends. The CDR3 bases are TGTGCCAGCAGCGACATGAGCTCCTACAATGAGCAGTTCTTC. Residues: CASSDMSSYNEQFF.

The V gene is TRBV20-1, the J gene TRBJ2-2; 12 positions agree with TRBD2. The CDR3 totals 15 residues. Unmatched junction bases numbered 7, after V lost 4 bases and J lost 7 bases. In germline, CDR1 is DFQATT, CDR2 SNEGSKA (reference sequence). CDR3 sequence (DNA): TGCAGTGCTAAGACTAGCGGGAGTGCGAACGGGGAGCTGTTTTTT. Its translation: CSAKTSGSANGELFF.

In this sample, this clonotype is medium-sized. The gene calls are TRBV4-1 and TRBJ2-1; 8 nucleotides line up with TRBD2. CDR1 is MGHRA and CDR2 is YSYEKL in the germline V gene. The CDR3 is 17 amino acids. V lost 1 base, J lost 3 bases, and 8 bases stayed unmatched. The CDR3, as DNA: TGCGCCAGCAGCCAAGGGTCGACTAGCGCCCGCTACAATGAGCAGTTCTTC. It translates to CASSQGSTSARYNEQFF.

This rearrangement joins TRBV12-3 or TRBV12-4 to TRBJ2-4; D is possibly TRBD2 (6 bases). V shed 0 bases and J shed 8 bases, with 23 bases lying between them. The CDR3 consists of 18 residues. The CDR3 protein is CASSLAQVRTGEWDIQYF. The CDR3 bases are TGTGCCAGCAGTTTAGCCCAAGTTCGAACGGGGGAGTGGGACATTCAGTACTTC.

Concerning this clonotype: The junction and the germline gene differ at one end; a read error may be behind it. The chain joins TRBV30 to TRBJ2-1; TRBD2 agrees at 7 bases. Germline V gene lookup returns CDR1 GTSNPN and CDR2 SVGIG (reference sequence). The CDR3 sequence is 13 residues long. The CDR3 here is CGWREGPLNGQFF. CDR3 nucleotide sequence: TGTGGCTGGAGGGAGGGACCTTTGAATGGGCAGTTCTTC. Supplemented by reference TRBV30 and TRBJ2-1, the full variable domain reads SQTIHQWPATLVQPVGSPLSLECTVEGTSNPNLYWYRQAAGRGLQLLFYSVGIGQISSEVPQNLSASRPQDRQFILSSKKLLLSDSGFYLCGWREGPLNGQFFGPGTRLTVL.

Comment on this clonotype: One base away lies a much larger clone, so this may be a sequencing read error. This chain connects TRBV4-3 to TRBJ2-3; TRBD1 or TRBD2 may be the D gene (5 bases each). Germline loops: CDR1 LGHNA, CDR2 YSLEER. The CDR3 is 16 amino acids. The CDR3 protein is CAGSQEGLASTGTQYF. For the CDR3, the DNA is TGCGCCGGCAGCCAAGAGGGGCTGGCGAGCACAGGTACGCAGTATTTT.

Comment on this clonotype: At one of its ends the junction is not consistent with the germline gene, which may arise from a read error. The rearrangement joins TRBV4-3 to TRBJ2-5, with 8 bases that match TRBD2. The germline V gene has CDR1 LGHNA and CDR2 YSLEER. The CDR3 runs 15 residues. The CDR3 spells CAGSQVRRERETQYF. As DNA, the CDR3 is TGCGCCGGCAGCCAAGTCCGGCGGGAGCGGGAGACTCAGTACTTC.

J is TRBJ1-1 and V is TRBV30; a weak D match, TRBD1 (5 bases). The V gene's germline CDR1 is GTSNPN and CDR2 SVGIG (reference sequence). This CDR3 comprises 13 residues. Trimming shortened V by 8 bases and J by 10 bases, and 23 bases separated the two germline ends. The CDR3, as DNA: TGTGCCCGGACCCGTGGGGGTAGGGCTGGAGCTTTCTTT. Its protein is CARTRGGRAGAFF.

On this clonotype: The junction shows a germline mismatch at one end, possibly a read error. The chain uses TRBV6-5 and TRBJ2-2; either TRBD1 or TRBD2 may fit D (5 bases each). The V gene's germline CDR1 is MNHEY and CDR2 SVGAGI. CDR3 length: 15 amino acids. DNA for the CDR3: TGTGCTAGCAGTCCCGAGTATCGTTCGGCCGGGGACCTGTTTTTT. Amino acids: CASSPEYRSAGDLFF.

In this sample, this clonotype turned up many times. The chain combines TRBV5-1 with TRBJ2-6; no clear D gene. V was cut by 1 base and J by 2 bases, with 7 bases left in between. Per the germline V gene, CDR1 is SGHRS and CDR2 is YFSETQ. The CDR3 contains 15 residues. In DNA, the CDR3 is TGCGCCAGCAGCTTGTCGTTTCCTGGGGCCAACGTCCTGACTTTC. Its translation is CASSLSFPGANVLTF.

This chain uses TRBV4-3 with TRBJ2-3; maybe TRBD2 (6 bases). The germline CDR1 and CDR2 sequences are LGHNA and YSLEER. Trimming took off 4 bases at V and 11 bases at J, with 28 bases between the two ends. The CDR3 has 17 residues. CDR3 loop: CASSRRIGDSPSGRQYF. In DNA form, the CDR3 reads TGCGCCAGCAGCCGCCGCATAGGGGACTCCCCCTCTGGGAGGCAGTATTTT.

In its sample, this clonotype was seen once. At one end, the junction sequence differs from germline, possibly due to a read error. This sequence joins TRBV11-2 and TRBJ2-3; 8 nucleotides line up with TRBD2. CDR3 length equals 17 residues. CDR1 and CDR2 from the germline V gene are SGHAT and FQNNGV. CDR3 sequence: CASGHLGSGSLTDTRYF. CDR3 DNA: TGCGCCAGCGGCCATCTAGGGAGCGGGAGCCTCACAGATACGCGGTATTTT.

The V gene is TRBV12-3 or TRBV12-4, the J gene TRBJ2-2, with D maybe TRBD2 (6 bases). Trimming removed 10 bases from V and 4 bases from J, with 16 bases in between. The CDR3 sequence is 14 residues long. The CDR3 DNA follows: TGTGCCACCGGGAGCGATTCGATCACCGGGGAGCTGTTTTTT. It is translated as CATGSDSITGELFF.

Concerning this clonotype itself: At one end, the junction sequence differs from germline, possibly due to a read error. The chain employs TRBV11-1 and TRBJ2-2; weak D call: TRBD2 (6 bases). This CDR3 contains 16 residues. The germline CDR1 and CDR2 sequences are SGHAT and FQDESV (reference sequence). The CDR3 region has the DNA TGTACCAGCAGCTTAGTGGGGGGTATGAAAACCGGGGAGCTGTTTTTT. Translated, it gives CTSSLVGGMKTGELFF.

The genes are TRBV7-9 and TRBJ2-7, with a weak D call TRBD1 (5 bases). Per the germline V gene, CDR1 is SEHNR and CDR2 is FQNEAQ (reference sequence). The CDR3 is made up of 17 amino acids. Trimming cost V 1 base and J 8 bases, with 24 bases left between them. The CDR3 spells CASSLESGGYGHKKQYF. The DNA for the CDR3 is TGTGCCAGCAGCTTAGAATCCGGCGGATACGGACACAAAAAGCAGTACTTC.

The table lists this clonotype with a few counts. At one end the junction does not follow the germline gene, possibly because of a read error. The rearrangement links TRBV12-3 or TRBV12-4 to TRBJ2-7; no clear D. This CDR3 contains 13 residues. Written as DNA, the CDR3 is TGTACCAGTAGTTTACAAACTTTCTACGAGCAGTACTTC. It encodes CTSSLQTFYEQYF.

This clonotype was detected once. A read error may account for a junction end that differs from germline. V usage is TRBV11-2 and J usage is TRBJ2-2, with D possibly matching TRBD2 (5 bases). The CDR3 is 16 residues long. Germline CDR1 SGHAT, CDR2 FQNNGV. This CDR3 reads CTSSPDPQLNTWELFF. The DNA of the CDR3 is TGTACCAGCAGCCCCGATCCCCAATTGAACACCTGGGAGCTGTTCTTT.